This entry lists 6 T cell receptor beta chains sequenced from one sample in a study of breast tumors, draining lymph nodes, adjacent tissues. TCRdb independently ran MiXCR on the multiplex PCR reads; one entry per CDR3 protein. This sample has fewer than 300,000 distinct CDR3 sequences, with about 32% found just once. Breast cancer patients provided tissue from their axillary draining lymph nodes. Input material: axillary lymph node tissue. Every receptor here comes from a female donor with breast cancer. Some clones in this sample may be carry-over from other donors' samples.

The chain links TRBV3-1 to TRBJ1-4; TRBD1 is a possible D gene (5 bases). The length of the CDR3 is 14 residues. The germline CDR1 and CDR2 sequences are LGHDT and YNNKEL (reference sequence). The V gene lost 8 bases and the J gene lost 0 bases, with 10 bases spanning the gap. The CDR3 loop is CASGRGATNEKLFF. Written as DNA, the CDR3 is TGTGCCAGCGGGCGGGGGGCAACTAATGAAAAACTGTTTTTT.

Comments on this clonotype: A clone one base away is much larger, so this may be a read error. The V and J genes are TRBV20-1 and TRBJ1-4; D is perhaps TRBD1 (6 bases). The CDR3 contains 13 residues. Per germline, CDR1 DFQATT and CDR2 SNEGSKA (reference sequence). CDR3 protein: CSARQGIEETLFF. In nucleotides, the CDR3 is TGCAGTGCTAGACAGGGGATAGAGGAAACACTGTTTTTT.

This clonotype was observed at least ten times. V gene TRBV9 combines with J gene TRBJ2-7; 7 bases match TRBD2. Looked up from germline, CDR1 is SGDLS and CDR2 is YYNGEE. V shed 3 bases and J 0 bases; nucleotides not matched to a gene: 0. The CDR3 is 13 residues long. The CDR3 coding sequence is TGTGCCAGCAGCGGGACTAGCTCCTACGAGCAGTACTTC. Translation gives CASSGTSSYEQYF.

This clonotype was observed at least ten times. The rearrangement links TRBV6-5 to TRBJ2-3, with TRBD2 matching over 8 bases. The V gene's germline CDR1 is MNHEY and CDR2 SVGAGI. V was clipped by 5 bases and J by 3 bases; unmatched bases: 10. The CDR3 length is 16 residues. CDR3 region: CASSPSEASGTDTQYF. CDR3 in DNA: TGTGCCAGCAGTCCTTCGGAGGCTAGCGGGACAGATACGCAGTATTTT.

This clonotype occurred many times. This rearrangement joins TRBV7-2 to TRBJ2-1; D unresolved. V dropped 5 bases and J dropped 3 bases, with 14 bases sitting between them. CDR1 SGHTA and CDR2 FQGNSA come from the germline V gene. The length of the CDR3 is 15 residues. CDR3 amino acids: CASSSMSPSYNEQFF. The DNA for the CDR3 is TGTGCCAGCAGCAGCATGTCCCCAAGCTACAATGAGCAGTTCTTC.

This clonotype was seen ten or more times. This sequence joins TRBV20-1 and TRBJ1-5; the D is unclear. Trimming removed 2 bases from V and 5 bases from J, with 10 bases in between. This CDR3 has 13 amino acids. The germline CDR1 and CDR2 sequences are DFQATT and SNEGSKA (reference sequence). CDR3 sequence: CSARPYRDQPQHF. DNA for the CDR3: TGCAGTGCTAGACCATATCGGGATCAGCCCCAGCATTTT.